This T cell receptor (beta chain) was sequenced for a study of CD8+CD57+ T cells in acquired aplastic anemia. Study context: Yields of DNA that came from sorted CD4+ and CD8+ cells averaged approximately 3.5 ug. Findings and caveats of the study: Overlap between patients and controls comprised just under 30 CD8+ CDR3 sequences.

Patients included in sequencing had previously demonstrated CD8+CD57+ cell expansion by flow cytometry. Among the patients, all had severe acquired aplastic anemia. The table lists this clonotype with a count of one. Its cognate antigen is unknown. For CDR3 and TCR beta VDJ profiling, genomic DNA was the template used. From the reads, TCRdb called clonotypes with MiXCR, one entry per CDR3 protein. The sample has about 40,000 distinct CDR3 sequences, about 60% seen once. This CDR3 has 13 amino acids. Germline V gene sequence: CDR1 SEHNR, CDR2 FQNEAQ (reference sequence). The V end was cut by 1 base, the J end by 2 bases, with 6 bases between.

The chain links TRBV7-9 to TRBJ2-7; D unclear. This clonotype was obtained from a human donor with aplastic anemia. Sequencing was carried out using sorted CD4+, CD8+, or CD8+CD57+ T cells (not recorded which) from PBMCs. In nucleotides, the CDR3 is TGTGCCAGCAGCTTAGAGAGAACCTACGAGCAGTACTTC. This sequence encodes CASSLERTYEQYF.